This TCR beta chain was captured in a study of T cells in tumors after PD-1 blockade. Study-wide context: On average, peripheral blood gave around 110,000 TCR templates and about 40,000 unique clonotypes. Study outcomes and limitations: Some novel exhausted tumor clones appeared in pre-treatment blood, suggesting peripheral recruitment.

Only in-frame clones appear in the TCRdb table, and some are missing; sequencing was by immunoSEQ multiplex PCR. This table has around 13,000 clones, 70% to 85% appearing once. V lost 8 bases to trimming and J lost 3 bases; unmatched junction nucleotides: 8. This CDR3 is 15 amino acids long. Germline V lookup: CDR1 LNHNV, CDR2 YYDKDF (reference sequence). For this clone: Its antigen remains unidentified.

This specimen consisted of PBMCs, obtained after anti-PD-1 treatment. V and J are TRBV15 and TRBJ2-2, with 8 bases identical to TRBD2. The clonotype comes from a human donor with basal cell carcinoma. CDR3 loop: CATSRGGSDTGELFF. The CDR3 bases are TGTGCCACCTCCCGGGGGGGGTCGGACACCGGGGAGCTGTTTTTT.